In this sample, the clone carrying this T cell receptor beta chain turned up many times. This record comes from a study of neurological immune-mediated disorders. Germline V gene lookup returns CDR1 SGHTS and CDR2 YDEGEE. Trimming stripped 3 bases from V and 0 bases from J, with 17 bases between. The CDR3 runs to 17 residues. Time point: longitudinal time-point 2. Where libraries were unsorted, they were derived from 2 million PBMCs stored at -80 degrees C. TCRdb analysed the 5' RACE reads with MiXCR anew, one entry per CDR3 protein. The sample contains about 80,000 distinct CDR3 sequences, 5% to 6.5% of which appear only once.

The TCR sequence derives from a woman aged 60-70 years with multiple sclerosis. Sequencing was done on a sample of PBMCs. The J gene is TRBJ2-3, the V gene TRBV5-8; D possibly corresponds to TRBD1 (6 bases). Written as DNA, the CDR3 is TGTGCCAGCAGCTCCACGACCCGGACAGATAGCACAGATACGCAGTATTTT. The encoded protein is CASSSTTRTDSTDTQYF.